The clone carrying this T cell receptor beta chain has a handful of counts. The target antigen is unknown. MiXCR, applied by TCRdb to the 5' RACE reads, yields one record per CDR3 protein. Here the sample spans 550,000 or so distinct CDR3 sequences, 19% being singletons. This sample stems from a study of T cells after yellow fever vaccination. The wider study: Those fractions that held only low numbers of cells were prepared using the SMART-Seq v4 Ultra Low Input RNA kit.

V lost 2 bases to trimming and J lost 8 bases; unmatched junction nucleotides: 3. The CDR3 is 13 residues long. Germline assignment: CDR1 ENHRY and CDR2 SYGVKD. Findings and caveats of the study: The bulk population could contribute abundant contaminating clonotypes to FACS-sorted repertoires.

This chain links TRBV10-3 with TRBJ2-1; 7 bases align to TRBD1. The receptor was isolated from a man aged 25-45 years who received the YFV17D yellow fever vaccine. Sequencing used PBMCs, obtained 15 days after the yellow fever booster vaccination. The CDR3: CAISEDRDDEQFF. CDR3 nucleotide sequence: TGTGCCATCAGTGAGGACAGGGACGATGAGCAGTTCTTC.